The rows below give T cell receptor beta chains drawn from one sample of a study of regulatory T cells in long-lasting Graves disease. TCRdb re-analysed the multiplex PCR reads in MiXCR, keeping a single row per CDR3 protein. The sample carries about 610,000 distinct CDR3 sequences, around 15% recorded once. This sample was also put to use in a study of T cells in Graves' hyperthyroidism and ophthalmopathy.

This sample comprised peripheral blood mononuclear cells (PBMCs), obtained at new diagnosis, from a patient treated with antithyroid drugs. The receptors come from a man aged 18 to 35 with Graves disease. Each CDR3 is given with its conserved first and last residue. Each record gives: J gene, V gene, D gene, clone size, CDR3 protein, CDR3 DNA. D genes are given only for firm matches. The size field is filled for only some rows; it gives once, few, many or a size class.

j_gene: TRBJ2-7; v_gene: TRBV27; d_gene: -; abundance: few; CDR3aa: CASSSPGFHEQYF; CDR3nt: TGTGCCAGCAGTTCCCCGGGGTTCCACGAGCAGTACTTC
j_gene: TRBJ1-6; v_gene: TRBV19; d_gene: -; abundance: -; CDR3aa: CASSTSQGINSPLHF; CDR3nt: TGTGCCAGTAGTACGTCACAGGGAATCAATTCACCCCTCCACTTT
j_gene: TRBJ2-6; v_gene: TRBV4-1; d_gene: TRBD2; abundance: few; CDR3aa: CASSQGLAGHSGANVLTF; CDR3nt: TGCGCCAGCAGCCAAGGACTAGCGGGACACTCTGGGGCCAACGTCCTGACTTTC
j_gene: TRBJ2-7; v_gene: TRBV10-3; d_gene: -; abundance: -; CDR3aa: CAISGQLYEQYF; CDR3nt: TGTGCCATCAGTGGTCAATTATACGAGCAGTACTTC
j_gene: TRBJ2-7; v_gene: TRBV6-2/TRBV6-3; d_gene: -; abundance: many; CDR3aa: CASSGPKYEQYF; CDR3nt: TGTGCCAGCAGTGGGCCAAAATACGAGCAGTACTTC
j_gene: TRBJ2-2; v_gene: TRBV10-3; d_gene: -; abundance: few; CDR3aa: CAISGGQNTGELFF; CDR3nt: TGTGCCATCAGTGGGGGACAGAACACCGGGGAGCTGTTTTTT
j_gene: TRBJ2-7; v_gene: TRBV6-2/TRBV6-3; d_gene: -; abundance: few; CDR3aa: CASGGTPSGEQYF; CDR3nt: TGTGCCAGCGGGGGAACTCCTTCAGGCGAGCAGTACTTC
j_gene: TRBJ1-1; v_gene: TRBV29-1; d_gene: -; abundance: -; CDR3aa: CSPCIGTEAFF; CDR3nt: TGCAGCCCCTGTATTGGAACTGAAGCTTTCTTT
j_gene: TRBJ2-7; v_gene: TRBV7-2; d_gene: -; abundance: many; CDR3aa: CASSLVAGFSSYEQYF; CDR3nt: TGTGCCAGCAGCTTAGTCGCAGGGTTCAGCTCCTACGAGCAGTACTTC
j_gene: TRBJ2-3; v_gene: TRBV20-1; d_gene: TRBD2; abundance: few; CDR3aa: CSASRLAGDSSTDTQYF; CDR3nt: TGCAGTGCTAGCCGACTAGCGGGAGACTCTAGCACAGATACGCAGTATTTT
j_gene: TRBJ2-5; v_gene: TRBV20-1; d_gene: -; abundance: many; CDR3aa: CSASGPAPHQETQYF; CDR3nt: TGCAGTGCTAGCGGCCCCGCGCCCCACCAAGAGACCCAGTACTTC
j_gene: TRBJ2-2; v_gene: TRBV30; d_gene: -; abundance: few; CDR3aa: CACPRGFGELFF; CDR3nt: TGTGCCTGCCCAAGAGGGTTCGGGGAGCTGTTTTTT
j_gene: TRBJ2-3; v_gene: TRBV6-2/TRBV6-3; d_gene: -; abundance: few; CDR3aa: CASSYSLGLPGEDTQYF; CDR3nt: TGTGCCAGCAGTTACTCCCTTGGCCTCCCGGGTGAGGATACGCAGTATTTT
j_gene: TRBJ2-1; v_gene: TRBV5-1; d_gene: TRBD1; abundance: -; CDR3aa: CASSGLTGTDNEQFF; CDR3nt: TGCGCCAGCAGCGGACTTACAGGGACAGACAATGAGCAGTTCTTC
j_gene: TRBJ2-7; v_gene: TRBV4-1; d_gene: TRBD1; abundance: few; CDR3aa: CASSRERQGAPLSYEQYF; CDR3nt: TGCGCCAGCAGCCGGGAACGGCAGGGGGCCCCCCTCTCCTACGAGCAGTACTTC
j_gene: TRBJ2-1; v_gene: TRBV20-1; d_gene: TRBD2; abundance: -; CDR3aa: CSARLGTSAHNEQFF; CDR3nt: TGCAGTGCTAGACTGGGGACTAGCGCGCACAATGAGCAGTTCTTC
j_gene: TRBJ2-1; v_gene: TRBV12-5; d_gene: -; abundance: -; CDR3aa: CASGQGAYNEQFF; CDR3nt: TGTGCCAGTGGGCAGGGTGCCTACAATGAGCAGTTCTTC
j_gene: TRBJ1-5; v_gene: TRBV28; d_gene: TRBD1; abundance: many; CDR3aa: CASTEGQGYQPQHF; CDR3nt: TGTGCCAGCACCGAAGGACAGGGCTATCAGCCCCAGCATTTT
j_gene: TRBJ2-2; v_gene: TRBV7-3; d_gene: TRBD2; abundance: -; CDR3aa: CASSLGGAHTGELFF; CDR3nt: TGTGCCAGCAGCCTCGGGGGGGCGCACACCGGGGAGCTGTTTTTT
j_gene: TRBJ2-3; v_gene: TRBV14; d_gene: -; abundance: many; CDR3aa: CASSQPGKDTQYF; CDR3nt: TGTGCCAGCAGCCAACCCGGCAAGGATACGCAGTATTTT
j_gene: TRBJ2-5; v_gene: TRBV3-1; d_gene: -; abundance: many; CDR3aa: CASSRLTGPQETQYF; CDR3nt: TGTGCCAGCAGCCGTCTGACAGGCCCCCAAGAGACCCAGTACTTC
j_gene: TRBJ2-7; v_gene: TRBV11-2; d_gene: TRBD2; abundance: -; CDR3aa: CASSFGTSGAYEQYF; CDR3nt: TGTGCCAGCAGCTTTGGGACTAGCGGGGCCTACGAGCAGTACTTC
j_gene: TRBJ2-5; v_gene: TRBV4-1; d_gene: -; abundance: -; CDR3aa: CASSQEEAAGGRWETQYF; CDR3nt: TGCGCCAGCAGCCAAGAAGAGGCTGCAGGGGGGAGGTGGGAGACCCAGTACTTC
j_gene: TRBJ2-7; v_gene: TRBV6-5; d_gene: -; abundance: many; CDR3aa: CASSYQTGEQYF; CDR3nt: TGTGCCAGCAGTTACCAAACAGGAGAGCAGTACTTC
j_gene: TRBJ2-1; v_gene: TRBV14; d_gene: TRBD2; abundance: few; CDR3aa: CASSQLTLAGGIYNEQFF; CDR3nt: TGTGCCAGCAGCCAACTAACCCTAGCGGGAGGCATCTACAATGAGCAGTTCTTC
j_gene: TRBJ1-3; v_gene: TRBV20-1; d_gene: -; abundance: few; CDR3aa: CSARVPGSGNTIYF; CDR3nt: TGCAGTGCTAGAGTCCCAGGGTCTGGAAACACCATATATTTT
j_gene: TRBJ2-3; v_gene: TRBV30; d_gene: -; abundance: few; CDR3aa: CAWSVGSEVTQYF; CDR3nt: TGTGCCTGGAGCGTCGGGTCGGAGGTGACGCAGTATTTT
j_gene: TRBJ2-7; v_gene: TRBV20-1; d_gene: TRBD2; abundance: many; CDR3aa: CSAPTSGSSYEQYF; CDR3nt: TGCAGTGCGCCGACTAGCGGGAGCTCCTACGAGCAGTACTTC
j_gene: TRBJ2-2; v_gene: TRBV7-2; d_gene: -; abundance: many; CDR3aa: CASSLVRVVTTGELFF; CDR3nt: TGTGCCAGCAGCTTAGTCAGGGTCGTCACCACCGGGGAGCTGTTTTTT
j_gene: TRBJ1-5; v_gene: TRBV28; d_gene: -; abundance: many; CDR3aa: CASSRPRGADNQPQHF; CDR3nt: TGTGCCAGCAGTCGCCCCCGGGGGGCTGATAATCAGCCCCAGCATTTT
j_gene: TRBJ2-3; v_gene: TRBV7-8; d_gene: TRBD2; abundance: -; CDR3aa: CASSPGTTSYTQYF; CDR3nt: TGTGCCAGCAGCCCCGGGACTACCTCATATACGCAGTATTTT
j_gene: TRBJ1-5; v_gene: TRBV12-3/TRBV12-4; d_gene: -; abundance: few; CDR3aa: CASSLRGAGQPQHF; CDR3nt: TGTGCCAGCAGTTTAAGGGGGGCGGGTCAGCCCCAGCATTTT
j_gene: TRBJ1-6; v_gene: TRBV10-3; d_gene: TRBD1; abundance: -; CDR3aa: CAISDTGAESPLHF; CDR3nt: TGTGCCATCAGTGATACAGGGGCGGAATCACCCCTCCACTTT
j_gene: TRBJ2-3; v_gene: TRBV29-1; d_gene: -; abundance: few; CDR3aa: CSVTDTQYF; CDR3nt: TGCAGCGTGACAGATACGCAGTATTTT
j_gene: TRBJ1-2; v_gene: TRBV12-3/TRBV12-4; d_gene: -; abundance: many; CDR3aa: CASSLGRASAGYTF; CDR3nt: TGTGCCAGCAGTCTAGGACGGGCTTCGGCTGGCTACACCTTC
j_gene: TRBJ2-1; v_gene: TRBV5-1; d_gene: TRBD1; abundance: many; CDR3aa: CASYRGDNEQFF; CDR3nt: TGCGCCTCATACAGGGGGGACAATGAGCAGTTCTTC
j_gene: TRBJ2-7; v_gene: TRBV19; d_gene: -; abundance: once; CDR3aa: CASRGGQELYEQYF; CDR3nt: TGTGCCAGTAGGGGTGGGCAGGAGCTCTACGAGCAGTACTTC
j_gene: TRBJ2-1; v_gene: TRBV7-3; d_gene: -; abundance: many; CDR3aa: CASSLIGSSYNEQFF; CDR3nt: TGTGCCAGCAGCTTAATCGGGAGCTCCTACAATGAGCAGTTCTTC
j_gene: TRBJ2-7; v_gene: TRBV6-1; d_gene: -; abundance: many; CDR3aa: CASRQRDTLYEQYF; CDR3nt: TGTGCCAGCAGACAACGGGACACCTTATACGAGCAGTACTTC
j_gene: TRBJ2-7; v_gene: TRBV9; d_gene: -; abundance: -; CDR3aa: CASSASVGFYEQYF; CDR3nt: TGTGCCAGCAGCGCTAGCGTGGGGTTCTACGAGCAGTACTTC
j_gene: TRBJ2-1; v_gene: TRBV18; d_gene: -; abundance: -; CDR3aa: CASSPFSQDKPWNEQFF; CDR3nt: TGTGCCAGCTCACCCTTCTCTCAGGACAAGCCCTGGAATGAGCAGTTCTTC
j_gene: TRBJ2-7; v_gene: TRBV11-2; d_gene: -; abundance: many; CDR3aa: CASSSLRGGTGEQYF; CDR3nt: TGTGCCAGCAGCTCGCTTAGGGGAGGAACAGGGGAACAGTACTTC
j_gene: TRBJ2-7; v_gene: TRBV7-3; d_gene: TRBD2; abundance: many; CDR3aa: CASSPGRTSGSGEQYF; CDR3nt: TGTGCCAGCAGCCCCGGGAGGACTAGCGGGAGCGGCGAGCAGTACTTC
j_gene: TRBJ2-1; v_gene: TRBV27; d_gene: -; abundance: many; CDR3aa: CASSLNLNEQFF; CDR3nt: TGTGCCAGCAGTTTAAACCTCAATGAGCAGTTCTTC
j_gene: TRBJ2-1; v_gene: TRBV11-1; d_gene: -; abundance: many; CDR3aa: CASEESGNGEQFF; CDR3nt: TGTGCCAGCGAAGAATCGGGCAATGGTGAGCAGTTCTTC
j_gene: TRBJ2-1; v_gene: TRBV6-2/TRBV6-3; d_gene: TRBD2; abundance: many; CDR3aa: CASSPLAGGDNEQFF; CDR3nt: TGTGCCAGCAGTCCACTAGCGGGAGGGGACAATGAGCAGTTCTTC
j_gene: TRBJ2-7; v_gene: TRBV7-9; d_gene: -; abundance: many; CDR3aa: CASSSDPRDEQYF; CDR3nt: TGTGCCAGCAGCTCCGACCCTAGAGACGAGCAGTACTTC